These 19 T cell receptor beta chains originate from one sample sequenced in a study of sequential checkpoint blockade in melanoma (dated by TCRdb to between 2018 and 2021). The treatment or condition label, as the study defines it: randomized to nivolumab then ipilimumab (arm A) or the reverse (arm B). The library was generated by the immunoSEQ multiplex PCR assay. What TCRdb holds here is the immuneACCESS table cut down to in-frame rearrangements. Part of the clones is not present; checked against another copy, under half of the missing clones reflect an unresolved V gene, and the others are unexplained. The sample table records approximately 22,000 clones; 82% of these occur just once. The leading ten clones occupy roughly 10% of the sample. The sequencing here drew on CD8+ T cells sorted from blood (inferred from file names), taken from a patient given nivolumab and ipilimumab in sequence. These receptor sequences come from a human donor with melanoma.

V gene TRBV4-2 combines with J gene TRBJ2-3, with 9 bases aligning to TRBD2. CDR3 length: 18 amino acids. The V segment lost 1 base and the J segment 1 base; nucleotides outside the gene matches: 9. Germline loops: CDR1 LGHNA, CDR2 YNFKEQ. Here the CDR3 reads CASSQGGGRASRTDTQYF. For the CDR3, the DNA is TGTGCCAGCAGCCAAGGGGGCGGGAGGGCCTCACGCACAGATACGCAGTATTTT.

The chain links TRBV27 to TRBJ1-5; 11 bases fit TRBD1. The CDR3 length is 19 residues. CDR1 is MNHEY and CDR2 is SMNVEV in the germline V gene (reference sequence). V lost 4 bases to trimming and J lost 0 bases; unmatched junction nucleotides: 11. In nucleotides, the CDR3 is TGTGCCAGCAGTTCCCCGGGACAGGGGGGGTACTATAGCAATCAGCCCCAGCATTTT. Protein product: CASSSPGQGGYYSNQPQHF.

Only a few counts were recorded for this clone. CDR3 protein: CASSLEPMNTDTQYF. DNA for the CDR3: TGCGCCAGCAGCTTGGAACCTATGAACACAGATACGCAGTATTTT. The V call is TRBV5-1, the J call TRBJ2-3; no definite D call. This CDR3 spans 15 amino acids. The ends were cut back, 0 bases at V and 2 bases at J, with 10 bases in the middle. Germline V gene data show CDR1 as SGHRS and CDR2 as YFSETQ.

This clone was detected only a few times. The chain employs TRBV6-6 and TRBJ2-1; 8 bases line up with TRBD2. The V gene end was trimmed by 5 bases and the J gene end by 4 bases; junction bases not matched to a gene: 4. The germline V gene has CDR1 MNHNY and CDR2 SVGAGI (reference sequence). This CDR3 has 14 residues. The CDR3 DNA reads TGTGCCAGCAGTCTTAGCGGGGTTTACAATGAGCAGTTCTTC. The encoded protein is CASSLSGVYNEQFF.

The CDR3 bases are TGTGCCAAAGAATCTGGACAGAGACATAGCAATCAGCCCCAGCATTTT. It encodes CAKESGQRHSNQPQHF. V usage is TRBV19 and J usage is TRBJ1-5, with D perhaps matching TRBD1 (6 bases). Germline V gives CDR1 LNHDA, CDR2 SQIVND (reference sequence). The CDR3 contains 16 residues. The ends were cut back, 10 bases at V and 0 bases at J, with 19 bases in the middle.

The chain joins TRBV9 to TRBJ1-3, with TRBD1 matching over 7 bases. V gave up 3 bases and J gave up 0 bases; unmatched junction bases: 15. The length of the CDR3 is 19 residues. Germline V gene data show CDR1 as SGDLS and CDR2 as YYNGEE. CDR3 DNA: TGTGCCAGCAGCGGGTCGACCGGACAGGCCCTGCTCTCTGGAAACACCATATATTTT. This codes for CASSGSTGQALLSGNTIYF.

CDR3 residues: CASSFQGAGETQYF. CDR3 bases: TGCGCCAGCAGCTTTCAGGGGGCCGGAGAGACCCAGTACTTC. The chain is built from TRBV5-1 and TRBJ2-5; 8 bases agree with TRBD1. The V segment lost 2 bases and the J segment 4 bases; nucleotides outside the gene matches: 4. The CDR3 consists of 14 residues. Germline CDR1 SGHRS, CDR2 YFSETQ.

This clone was observed once. The V call is TRBV14, the J call TRBJ2-7, with TRBD1 matching over 10 bases. The CDR3 is 14 amino acids. Germline V CDR1 and CDR2: SGHDN, FVKESK. Trimming took 4 bases from V and 6 from J; bases not matched to a gene: 6. CDR3 DNA: TGTGCCAGCAGCCGAGCGACAGGGGGCTCCGAGCAGTACTTC. Its translation: CASSRATGGSEQYF.

This sequence joins TRBV7-9 and TRBJ2-2; 11 nucleotides agree with TRBD2. This CDR3 is built from 15 residues. The J segment lost 6 bases and the V segment lost 7 bases, leaving 7 bases of the junction unmatched. Germline V gene lookup returns CDR1 SEHNR and CDR2 FQNEAQ (reference sequence). CDR3: CASKGTSGSPGELFF. CDR3 sequence (DNA): TGTGCCAGCAAAGGGACTAGCGGATCTCCCGGGGAGCTGTTTTTT.

This rearrangement joins TRBV6-5 to TRBJ2-7; 10 bases agree with TRBD2. The length of the CDR3 is 15 residues. The ends lost 5 bases at V and 2 bases at J; junction bases unmatched: 6. CDR1 MNHEY and CDR2 SVGAGI come from the germline V gene. CDR3 DNA: TGTGCCAGCAGTGTGTCAGCGGGAGGGCCCTACGAGCAGTACTTC. Translation gives CASSVSAGGPYEQYF.

This clone was counted once. The CDR3 region is CASSDPGGLKPLHF. The CDR3 DNA reads TGTGCCAGCAGTGATCCAGGGGGCCTTAAACCCCTCCACTTT. This rearrangement joins TRBV25-1 to TRBJ1-6; 8 nucleotides match TRBD1. V lost 3 bases, J lost 12 bases, and 7 bases stayed unmatched. The CDR3 is made up of 14 amino acids. Germline CDR1 and CDR2: MGHDK and SYGVNS.

V and J are TRBV10-2 and TRBJ1-1, with D maybe TRBD1 (6 bases). This CDR3 has 16 residues. The germline V gene encodes CDR1 WSHSY and CDR2 SAAADI. Trimming pared 3 bases from V and 1 base from J, leaving 15 bases between. CDR3 sequence (DNA): TGCGCCAGCAGTGACACGACAGGTTCTCCGAACACTGAAGCTTTCTTT. Its protein product is CASSDTTGSPNTEAFF.

The table lists this clone with a few counts. This chain connects TRBV4-3 to TRBJ1-5, with D uncertain. V lost 4 bases, J lost 0 bases, and 10 bases lay in between. CDR3 length equals 15 residues. Germline lookup yields CDR1 LGHNA and CDR2 YSLEER. CDR3 in amino acids: CASSLVHSSNQPQHF. The DNA of the CDR3 is TGCGCCAGCAGCCTAGTTCATTCTAGCAATCAGCCCCAGCATTTT.

V usage is TRBV6-6 and J usage is TRBJ1-1, with unresolved D. The V end lost 5 bases, the J end lost 7 bases, and 20 bases lay between the germline ends. From germline, CDR1 is MNHNY and CDR2 SVGAGI (reference sequence). The CDR3 runs 15 residues. DNA of the CDR3: TGTGCCAGCAGTCCCGCCGCGGCCTCCGGCGGTGAAGCTTTCTTT. This sequence encodes CASSPAAASGGEAFF.

This chain connects TRBV9 to TRBJ1-4, with 7 bases aligning to TRBD1. The CDR3 is 16 amino acids. Germline assignment: CDR1 SGDLS and CDR2 YYNGEE. V dropped 3 bases and J dropped 2; count of bases not matched to a gene: 7. The CDR3 here is CASSERTGDTNEKLFF. In DNA form, the CDR3 reads TGTGCCAGCAGCGAAAGGACAGGAGATACTAATGAAAAACTGTTTTTT.

The V gene is TRBV11-3, the J gene TRBJ2-3; D possibly corresponds to TRBD2 (5 bases). V dropped 1 base and J dropped 4 bases, with 9 bases sitting between them. This CDR3 spans 14 amino acids. Looked up from germline, CDR1 is SGHNT and CDR2 is YENEEA. The CDR3 is CASSLGTGADTQYF. The CDR3 bases are TGTGCCAGCAGCTTAGGGACTGGAGCAGATACGCAGTATTTT.

This chain connects TRBV19 to TRBJ1-2; D may be TRBD1 (6 bases). CDR1 and CDR2 (germline): LNHDA, SQIVND (reference sequence). V dropped 7 bases and J dropped 7 bases, with 34 bases sitting between them. This CDR3 is built from 19 residues. As DNA, the CDR3 is TGTGCCAGTATGACCCTTCGGGCCCCGGGGAGTGGGGGGGCGCCTGGCTACACCTTC. Its protein product is CASMTLRAPGSGGAPGYTF. Variable domain in full (rest from reference TRBV19 and TRBJ1-2): DGGITQSPKYLFRKEGQNVTLSCEQNLNHDAMYWYRQDPGQGLRLIYYSQIVNDFQKGDIAEGYSVSREKKESFPLTVTSAQKNPTAFYLCASMTLRAPGSGGAPGYTFGSGTRLTVV.

The gene calls are TRBV27 and TRBJ2-7; 9 nucleotides agree with TRBD1. With V trimmed by 4 bases and J by 3 bases, 7 bases remained unmatched. Germline V CDR1 and CDR2: MNHEY, SMNVEV (reference sequence). This CDR3 spans 15 amino acids. The CDR3 bases are TGTGCCAGCAGTTCGCCCGGGACAGGGTTCTACGAGCAGTACTTC. Residues: CASSSPGTGFYEQYF.

This clone occurred once. The V and J genes are TRBV7-9 and TRBJ2-7, with D perhaps matching TRBD1 (5 bases). Germline V gene lookup returns CDR1 SEHNR and CDR2 FQNEAQ (reference sequence). V was pared by 5 bases and J by 5 bases, with 19 bases between. The CDR3 runs to 15 residues. The CDR3 protein is CASSLTRVANHEQYF. Here the CDR3 DNA reads TGTGCCAGCAGCCTGACCAGGGTCGCAAACCACGAGCAGTACTTC.